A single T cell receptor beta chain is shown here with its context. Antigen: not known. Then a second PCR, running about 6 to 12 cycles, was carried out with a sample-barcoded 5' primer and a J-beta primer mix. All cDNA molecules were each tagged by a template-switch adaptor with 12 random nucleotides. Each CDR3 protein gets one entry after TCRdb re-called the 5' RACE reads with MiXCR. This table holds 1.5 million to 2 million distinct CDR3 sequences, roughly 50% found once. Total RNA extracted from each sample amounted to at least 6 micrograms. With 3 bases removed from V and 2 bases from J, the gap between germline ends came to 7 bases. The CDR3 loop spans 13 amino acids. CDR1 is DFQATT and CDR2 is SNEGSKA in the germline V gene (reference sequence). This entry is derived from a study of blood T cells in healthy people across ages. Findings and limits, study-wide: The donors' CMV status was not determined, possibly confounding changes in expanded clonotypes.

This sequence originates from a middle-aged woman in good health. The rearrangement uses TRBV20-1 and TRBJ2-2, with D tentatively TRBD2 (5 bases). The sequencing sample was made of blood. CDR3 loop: CSASTGNTGELFF. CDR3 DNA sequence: TGCAGTGCTAGTACGGGAAACACCGGGGAGCTGTTTTTT.